This T cell receptor (beta chain) was sequenced during a study of low-dose radiotherapy and immunotherapy resistance in tumors. Germline lookup yields CDR1 MGHDK and CDR2 SYGVNS. This CDR3 is built from 17 residues. V was clipped by 1 base and J by 2 bases, with 15 bases between them. Primers used for first-strand cDNA, a TRAV- and TRBV-specific set, covered both alpha and beta chains. TCRs were amplified for roughly 22 PCR cycles with a constant-region primer and V-primer adapter. TCRdb re-analysed the reads in MiXCR, keeping a single row per CDR3 protein. Altogether around 76,000 distinct CDR3 sequences are present, 31% being singletons, with the ten largest covering around 10%. Time point denoted: before trial treatment.

The sequence came from a female donor with ovarian cancer. V is TRBV25-1 and J is TRBJ1-5; D possibly corresponds to TRBD1 (6 bases). The sequencing used PBMCs, collected before treatment. CDR3 in amino acids: CASSEWAGEGGNQPQHF. CDR3 nucleotides: TGTGCCAGCAGTGAATGGGCAGGGGAAGGTGGCAATCAGCCCCAGCATTTT. Together with reference TRBV25-1 and TRBJ1-5, the CDR3 gives the full variable domain: EADIYQTPRYLVIGTGKKITLECSQTMGHDKMYWYQQDPGMELHLIHYSYGVNSTEKGDLSSESTVSRIRTEHFPLTLESARPSHTSQYLCASSEWAGEGGNQPQHFGDGTRLSIL.